A single sample gave rise to the 13 T cell receptor beta chains below, sequenced in a study of identical twins. MiXCR, run by TCRdb on the 5' RACE reads, gives a single entry per CDR3 protein. The sample consists of 600,000 to 800,000 distinct CDR3 sequences, around 20% of them appearing once. This sample was shared with a second study, whose subject was T cells expressing NK-cell markers.

The sequenced sample was PBMCs. Receptor source: a young woman in good health.

Notes on this clonotype: A much larger clone differs by one base, so this may be a read error. The rearrangement links TRBV11-1 to TRBJ2-2; 7 positions agree with TRBD1. The CDR3 loop spans 16 amino acids. Germline lookup yields CDR1 SGHAT and CDR2 FQDESV (reference sequence). The CDR3 DNA follows: TGTGCCATCAGCTTAATAGGGGGCTATGGCACCGGGGAGCTGTTTTTT. It specifies CAISLIGGYGTGELFF.

This clonotype was detected a few times. The chain carries TRBV5-1 and TRBJ2-1, with 13 positions matching TRBD2. V trimming: 1 base; J trimming: 2 bases; junction bases outside the gene matches: 6. Per the germline V gene, CDR1 is SGHRS and CDR2 is YFSETQ. The CDR3 loop spans 18 amino acids. CDR3 loop: CASSLSTSGGPAYNEQFF. DNA for the CDR3: TGCGCCAGCAGCTTGTCGACTAGCGGGGGGCCCGCCTACAATGAGCAGTTCTTC.

This clonotype was found a few times. The chain uses TRBV20-1 and TRBJ1-1; 7 nucleotides align to TRBD1. The junction had 8 bases not matched to a gene; V was cut back by 0 bases and J by 4 bases. The CDR3 totals 15 residues. Germline CDR1 reads DFQATT; CDR2 reads SNEGSKA (reference sequence). The CDR3 is CSARDGGGRGTEAFF. Written as DNA, the CDR3 is TGCAGTGCTAGAGATGGAGGGGGCAGGGGCACTGAAGCTTTCTTT.

This clonotype was seen a few times. This chain connects TRBV5-1 to TRBJ2-5; no firm D call. CDR1 and CDR2 from the germline V gene are SGHRS and YFSETQ. V was trimmed by 1 base and J by 0 bases, leaving 10 bases between them. The CDR3 consists of 15 residues. In DNA, the CDR3 is TGCGCCAGCAGCTTGTTGAACGACAACCAAGAGACCCAGTACTTC. Amino acid sequence: CASSLLNDNQETQYF.

In its sample, this clonotype was seen a few times. The chain links TRBV18 to TRBJ1-1; TRBD1 matches at 9 bases. Trimming took 5 bases from V and 0 from J; bases not matched to a gene: 4. Germline V gene data show CDR1 as KGHSH and CDR2 as LQKENI. The CDR3 contains 15 residues. The CDR3, as DNA: TGTGCCAGCTCAACAGGGGGCCCCATGAACACTGAAGCTTTCTTT. Its translation is CASSTGGPMNTEAFF. The variable domain in full, completed from reference TRBV18 and TRBJ1-1, reads NAGVMQNPRHLVRRRGQEARLRCSPMKGHSHVYWYRQLPEEGLKFMVYLQKENIIDESGMPKERFSAEFPKEGPSILRIQQVVRGDSAAYFCASSTGGPMNTEAFFGQGTRLTVV.

This clonotype was seen more than once but under ten times. The rearrangement uses TRBV10-3 and TRBJ1-5, with a possible D match to TRBD1 (5 bases). V was cut by 9 bases and J by 3 bases, with 12 bases left in between. The CDR3 totals 13 residues. Germline V gene data show CDR1 as ENHRY and CDR2 as SYGVKD. CDR3 sequence reads: CAIRRDANQPQHF. DNA of the CDR3: TGTGCCATACGTCGGGACGCCAATCAGCCCCAGCATTTT.

This chain connects TRBV27 to TRBJ2-5; D perhaps matches TRBD1 (6 bases). The CDR3 runs 16 residues. The germline V and J ends were trimmed by 5 bases and 7 bases, with 23 bases remaining between them. Germline CDR1 reads MNHEY; CDR2 reads SMNVEV (reference sequence). CDR3 sequence reads: CASSPEPGQSYGTQYF. The CDR3 nucleotides read TGTGCCAGCAGTCCCGAACCGGGACAAAGTTATGGGACCCAGTACTTC.

This clonotype has more than one count but fewer than ten. The rearrangement joins TRBV29-1 to TRBJ2-3; no firm D call. Germline CDR1 and CDR2: SQVTM and ANQGSEA. The CDR3 has 13 residues. Trimming removed 6 bases at V and 2 bases at J, with 12 bases between. CDR3 coding DNA: TGCAGCGTCGATACACGATCCACAGATACGCAGTATTTT. Its protein product is CSVDTRSTDTQYF.

This chain joins TRBV5-1 and TRBJ2-3; TRBD2 agrees at 8 bases. Germline CDR1 is SGHRS and CDR2 is YFSETQ. CDR3 length: 15 amino acids. The ends lost 4 bases at V and 5 bases at J; junction bases unmatched: 9. The CDR3 sequence: CASSLSGSGKDTQYF. CDR3 nucleotide sequence: TGCGCCAGCAGCCTCAGCGGGAGTGGTAAAGATACGCAGTATTTT.

This clonotype was observed a few times. This rearrangement joins TRBV12-3 or TRBV12-4 to TRBJ1-3; 7 nucleotides match TRBD1. V lost 5 bases, J lost 7 bases, and 8 bases stayed unmatched. The CDR3 runs 14 residues. CDR3 protein: CASSRQGLGNTIYF. The CDR3 DNA sequence: TGTGCCAGCAGTCGACAGGGTTTAGGTAACACCATATATTTT.

This clonotype has a handful of counts. V and J are TRBV12-3 or TRBV12-4 and TRBJ2-3; the D is unclear. There are 13 residues in the CDR3. Between the trimmed V and J ends, which lost 5 bases and 0 bases, there was a span of 6 bases. CDR3 sequence reads: CASSRPSTDTQYF. Here the CDR3 DNA reads TGTGCCAGCAGTAGACCTAGCACAGATACGCAGTATTTT.

In its sample, this clonotype was seen a few times. This chain joins TRBV18 and TRBJ2-1; 10 nucleotides line up with TRBD2. V shed 2 bases and J 3 bases; nucleotides not matched to a gene: 4. Germline CDR1 and CDR2: KGHSH and LQKENI. This CDR3 comprises 16 residues. The DNA for the CDR3 is TGTGCCAGCTCACCAATTAGCGGGAGGCGCTACAATGAGCAGTTCTTC. Protein: CASSPISGRRYNEQFF.

CDR3 in amino acids: CATSATVNNEQFF. The CDR3 DNA sequence: TGTGCCACCAGTGCCACAGTGAACAATGAGCAGTTCTTC. The rearrangement joins TRBV24-1 to TRBJ2-1, with D unclear. The ends were cut back, 5 bases at V and 5 bases at J, with 9 bases in the middle. The CDR3 length is 13 residues. Looked up from germline, CDR1 is KGHDR and CDR2 is SFDVKD.